The sequence of this TCR beta chain was determined in a study of response to subunit inactivated influenza vaccine. At least ten counts were recorded for this clonotype. Its antigen is unidentified. The CDR3 is 14 residues long. Trimming cost V 5 bases and J 9 bases, with 14 bases left between them. TCRdb fed the RT-PCR reads into MiXCR, producing one record per CDR3 protein. Among 630,000 or so distinct CDR3 sequences listed, more than 15% were seen once. General study findings and limits: Authors suggested that a seasonal influenza vaccination recruits few new T cells each time.

This chain links TRBV12-3 or TRBV12-4 with TRBJ1-6, with TRBD1 as a possible D gene (5 bases). This TCR was sampled from a man aged 45-60 years who received an inactivated influenza vaccine. The source was PBMCs from blood, collected 11 to 12 days after vaccination. This CDR3 reads CASSPGVGASPLHF. The CDR3 DNA follows: TGTGCCAGCAGTCCTGGGGTCGGGGCTTCACCCCTCCACTTT.